These 24 T cell receptor beta chains originate from one sample sequenced in a study of glioma-infiltrating T cells after dendritic cell vaccination. Here immunoSEQ multiplex PCR was the method, and the copy in TCRdb shows in-frame clones only, minus some. The sample includes tens of thousands of clones, roughly 87% of them seen just once. The sequenced sample was blood, obtained before dendritic cell vaccination. The receptors stem from a human donor with glioblastoma.

The genes are TRBV10-3 and TRBJ2-7; TRBD1 matches 7 bases. With 5 bases clipped from V and 5 bases from J, the junction kept 3 bases outside the gene matches. Germline CDR1 ENHRY, CDR2 SYGVKD. The CDR3 sequence is 12 residues long. As DNA, the CDR3 is TGTGCCATCAGTCCACAGGGGAACGAGCAGTACGTC. This codes for CAISPQGNEQYV.

The V and J genes are TRBV2 and TRBJ1-2; 8 bases fit TRBD1. The germline V gene has CDR1 SNHLY and CDR2 FYNNEI. With 7 bases clipped from V and 8 bases from J, the junction kept 6 bases outside the gene matches. This CDR3 contains 12 residues. The DNA for the CDR3 is TGTGCCAGCAAGGGGACAGGATGGGGCTACACCTTC. It is translated as CASKGTGWGYTF.

The chain has TRBV6-1 and TRBJ2-7, with 9 nucleotides matching TRBD1. The CDR3 spans 16 residues. Trimming took 2 bases from V and 5 from J; bases not matched to a gene: 10. Germline loops: CDR1 MNHNS, CDR2 SASEGT. DNA of the CDR3: TGTGCCAGCAGTGAATCCTGGGGGACAGGGCGCGACGAGCAGTACTTC. This translates into CASSESWGTGRDEQYF.

This clone was seen only a few times. This chain links TRBV28 with TRBJ1-5; no clear D gene. Trimming removed 3 bases at V and 4 bases at J, with 10 bases between. This CDR3 has 14 amino acids. Germline V gene lookup returns CDR1 MDHEN and CDR2 SYDVKM. CDR3 protein: CASSLSRRNQPQHF. The CDR3 nucleotides are TGTGCCAGCAGTTTGAGCAGGAGGAATCAGCCCCAGCATTTT.

The chain combines TRBV5-6 with TRBJ1-3, with TRBD1 as a possible D gene (5 bases). This CDR3 is built from 13 residues. The germline V gene has CDR1 SGHDT and CDR2 YYEEEE. Deletions cut 4 bases from V and 0 bases from J, with 5 bases between. CDR3 loop: CASSDSSGNTIYF. The CDR3 DNA reads TGTGCCAGCAGCGACAGCTCTGGAAACACCATATATTTT.

This chain joins TRBV5-1 and TRBJ2-2; 7 bases match TRBD1. Germline values: CDR1 SGHRS, CDR2 YFSETQ. The CDR3 has 16 amino acids. V trimming: 4 bases; J trimming: 0 bases; junction bases outside the gene matches: 6. The DNA for the CDR3 is TGCGCCAGCAGCCCGGGACAGAGAGCGAACACCGGGGAGCTGTTTTTT. It encodes CASSPGQRANTGELFF. Supplemented by reference TRBV5-1 and TRBJ2-2, the full variable domain reads KAGVTQTPRYLIKTRGQQVTLSCSPISGHRSVSWYQQTPGQGLQFLFEYFSETQRNKGNFPGRFSGRQFSNSRSEMNVSTLELGDSALYLCASSPGQRANTGELFFGEGSRLTVL.

This chain uses TRBV6-1 with TRBJ2-7; 7 bases agree with TRBD2. Germline values: CDR1 MNHNS, CDR2 SASEGT. The junction had 7 bases not matched to a gene; V was cut back by 5 bases and J by 3 bases. There are 14 residues in the CDR3. CDR3 nucleotide sequence: TGTGCCAGCAGTCCCCGGGGGGAGTTCTACGAGCAGTACGTC. Its protein product is CASSPRGEFYEQYV.

This clone was recorded a few times. This rearrangement joins TRBV7-6 to TRBJ1-2; D may be TRBD1 (5 bases). Germline-derived CDR1 and CDR2 are SGHVS and FNYEAQ. This CDR3 has 15 residues. V was pared by 1 base and J by 4 bases, with 13 bases between. This CDR3 is CASSLGTTAAYGYTF. The CDR3 DNA is TGTGCCAGCAGCTTAGGGACAACTGCAGCCTATGGCTACACCTTC.

V and J are TRBV5-5 and TRBJ2-1; 11 nucleotides match TRBD2. Per the germline V gene, CDR1 is SGHKS and CDR2 is YYEKEE (reference sequence). CDR3 length: 16 residues. The V and J ends lost 3 bases and 12 bases, in that order; junction bases with no gene match: 14. CDR3 sequence: CASSSPDSGRALRQFF. CDR3 DNA: TGTGCCAGCAGCTCGCCTGATAGCGGGAGGGCATTGCGGCAGTTCTTC. The whole variable domain, remainder taken from reference TRBV5-5 and TRBJ2-1, is DAGVTQSPTHLIKTRGQQVTLRCSPISGHKSVSWYQQVLGQGPQFIFQYYEKEERGRGNFPDRFSARQFPNYSSELNVNALLLGDSALYLCASSSPDSGRALRQFFGPGTRLTVL.

This chain joins TRBV28 and TRBJ2-1; unclear D gene. The length of the CDR3 is 15 residues. CDR1 and CDR2 (germline): MDHEN, SYDVKM. Trimming took 3 bases from V and 3 from J, leaving 12 bases between them. The CDR3 sequence: CASSFSGGFYNEQFF. The CDR3 DNA reads as TGTGCCAGCAGTTTCTCGGGTGGGTTCTACAATGAGCAGTTCTTC.

The chain links TRBV19 to TRBJ2-1; a weak D match, TRBD1 (5 bases). V lost 0 bases and J lost 7, with 22 bases in between. CDR1 is LNHDA, CDR2 SQIVND, per germline (reference sequence). This CDR3 has 18 residues. The CDR3 coding sequence is TGTGCCAGTAGTATAGAAAGGCAGCGACAGTGGTTTCGGAATGAGCAGTTCTTC. Translating gives CASSIERQRQWFRNEQFF.

The gene calls are TRBV9 and TRBJ2-5, with D maybe TRBD2 (6 bases). In germline, CDR1 is SGDLS, CDR2 YYNGEE. CDR3 size: 15 residues. The V end was cut by 0 bases, the J end by 0 bases, with 9 bases between. The CDR3 DNA is TGTGCCAGCAGCGTAGGTTGGACTAACCAAGAGACCCAGTACTTC. It yields the protein CASSVGWTNQETQYF. The full variable domain, with the rest looked up from reference TRBV9 and TRBJ2-5, is DSGVTQTPKHLITATGQRVTLRCSPRSGDLSVYWYQQSLDQGLQFLIQYYNGEERAKGNILERFSAQQFPDLHSELNLSSLELGDSALYFCASSVGWTNQETQYFGPGTRLLVL.

The V gene is TRBV5-1, the J gene TRBJ2-5; 14 bases align to TRBD2. The DNA end favors TRBJ2-7, so the J call may be wrong. Germline CDR1 reads SGHRS; CDR2 reads YFSETQ. There are 15 residues in the CDR3. CDR3 nucleotide sequence: TGCGCCAGCAGCCCGGGACTAGCGGGGGTCGACGAGCAGTACTTC. It codes for CASSPGLAGVDEQYF.

V usage is TRBV6-1 and J usage is TRBJ1-5, with 10 bases that match TRBD1. CDR1 is MNHNS and CDR2 is SASEGT in the germline V gene. V gave up 4 bases and J gave up 0 bases; unmatched junction bases: 9. The CDR3 extends over 18 amino acids. CDR3 region: CASSGTGTGDYSNQPQHF. The CDR3 DNA sequence: TGTGCCAGCAGTGGAACCGGGACAGGGGACTATAGCAATCAGCCCCAGCATTTT.

This clone was counted only a few times. The rearrangement links TRBV19 to TRBJ2-7, with TRBD1 matching over 9 bases. The CDR3 extends over 15 amino acids. V lost 5 bases and J lost 4; bases outside the gene matches: 9. The germline V gene has CDR1 LNHDA and CDR2 SQIVND (reference sequence). CDR3 loop: CASSFNRGRGYEQYF. For the CDR3, the DNA is TGTGCCAGTAGTTTCAACAGGGGGCGCGGGTACGAGCAGTACTTC.

The V call is TRBV5-6, the J call TRBJ2-5; 9 nucleotides match TRBD1. The germline CDR1 and CDR2 sequences are SGHDT and YYEEEE. With 0 bases clipped from V and 2 bases from J, the junction kept 5 bases outside the gene matches. This CDR3 comprises 16 residues. CDR3 region: CASSLGQGVTQETQYF. CDR3 nucleotide sequence: TGTGCCAGCAGCTTGGGACAGGGGGTGACACAAGAGACCCAGTACTTC. The variable domain in full, completed from reference TRBV5-6 and TRBJ2-5, reads DAGVTQSPTHLIKTRGQQVTLRCSPKSGHDTVSWYQQALGQGPQFIFQYYEEEERQRGNFPDRFSGHQFPNYSSELNVNALLLGDSALYLCASSLGQGVTQETQYFGPGTRLLVL.

V is TRBV15 and J is TRBJ2-5; the D gene is possibly TRBD2 (6 bases). CDR1 and CDR2 from the germline V gene are LNHNV and YYDKDF (reference sequence). This CDR3 spans 16 amino acids. Trimming removed 2 bases at V and 7 bases at J, with 20 bases between. In nucleotides, the CDR3 is TGTGCCACCAGCAGAAAACCACTAGCACGGGTGGTGACCCAGTACTTC. It encodes CATSRKPLARVVTQYF.

This clone was seen a handful of times. The V call is TRBV14, the J call TRBJ2-7; TRBD2 might be the D (6 bases). V was pared by 1 base and J by 10 bases, with 11 bases between. CDR3 length: 12 residues. Germline V gives CDR1 SGHDN, CDR2 FVKESK. CDR3 nucleotide sequence: TGTGCCAGCAGCCAAGTTATGGGACTTCAGTACTTC. This encodes CASSQVMGLQYF. Full variable domain (rest looked up from reference TRBV14 and TRBJ2-7): EAGVTQFPSHSVIEKGQTVTLRCDPISGHDNLYWYRRVMGKEIKFLLHFVKESKQDESGMPNNRFLAERTGGTYSTLKVQPAELEDSGVYFCASSQVMGLQYFGPGTRLTVT.

In DNA, the CDR3 is TGTGCCAGCAGTTTATCCGACAGGGGGTACGGCTACACCTTC. Amino acids: CASSLSDRGYGYTF. The J gene is TRBJ1-2, the V gene TRBV28; 9 nucleotides match TRBD1. The CDR3 sequence is 14 residues long. The V segment lost 1 base and the J segment 8 bases; nucleotides outside the gene matches: 5. Germline V CDR1 and CDR2: MDHEN, SYDVKM.

This chain uses TRBV7-8 with TRBJ2-1; no reliable D call. Between the trimmed V and J ends, which lost 0 bases and 4 bases, there was a span of 4 bases. This CDR3 comprises 13 residues. Looked up from germline, CDR1 is SGHVS and CDR2 is FQNEAQ. CDR3: CASSLATYNEQFF. For the CDR3, the DNA is TGTGCCAGCAGCTTAGCCACTTACAATGAGCAGTTCTTC.

The chain joins TRBV7-2 to TRBJ1-2; D is possibly TRBD1 (6 bases). Between the trimmed V and J ends, which lost 4 bases and 4 bases, there was a span of 19 bases. CDR3 length: 16 amino acids. Per the germline V gene, CDR1 is SGHTA and CDR2 is FQGNSA. CDR3 in amino acids: CASSYENRAIVYGYTF. The CDR3 DNA reads TGTGCCAGCAGCTACGAGAACAGGGCCATCGTCTATGGCTACACCTTC.

The rearrangement links TRBV5-1 to TRBJ2-3, with 7 positions matching TRBD2. Germline CDR1 SGHRS, CDR2 YFSETQ. This CDR3 region has 16 residues. The ends lost 4 bases at V and 2 bases at J; junction bases unmatched: 10. The CDR3 DNA follows: TGCGCCAGCAGCGCCGCCTCTAGCGGATTCACAGATACGCAGTATTTT. It codes for CASSAASSGFTDTQYF.

The chain is built from TRBV6-1 and TRBJ2-7; D unresolved. There are 11 residues in the CDR3. The V gene's germline CDR1 is MNHNS and CDR2 SASEGT. V lost 3 bases and J 3 bases, leaving 3 bases between the germline ends. The CDR3 coding sequence is TGTGCCAGCAGTGATAACTACGAGCAGTACTTC. Translated, it gives CASSDNYEQYF.

The CDR3 coding sequence is TGTGCCAGCAGCTTACAGGGTTTCTCTGGAAACACCATATATTTT. Protein product: CASSLQGFSGNTIYF. The rearrangement joins TRBV7-6 to TRBJ1-3; D might be TRBD1 (5 bases). Trimming left V 2 bases short and J 0 bases short, with 8 bases between. Germline assignment: CDR1 SGHVS and CDR2 FNYEAQ. The CDR3 spans 15 residues.